This T cell receptor beta chain was observed in a study of blood T cell repertoires in COVID-19. At the level of the study: The origin of the acute and convalescent COVID-19 samples was the United States, Italy and Spain. T cells, B-cell-depleted T cells, or PBMCs provided the cDNA or gDNA that served as material.

Using immunoSEQ multiplex PCR, the repertoire was profiled, and TCRdb retains in-frame clones only, with some absent. Here the sample spans around 200,000 clones, around nine tenths being singletons. Germline V gene sequence: CDR1 SEHNR, CDR2 FQNEAQ (reference sequence). The CDR3 covers 14 residues. The germline V and J ends were trimmed by 5 bases and 5 bases, with 12 bases remaining between them. Sequencing used peripheral blood. The rearrangement joins TRBV7-9 to TRBJ1-4, with unresolved D. This clonotype originated in a young man with acute or convalescent COVID-19. This chain's CDR3 is CASSLRTGNEKLFF. For the CDR3, the DNA is TGTGCCAGCAGCCTGAGGACGGGAAATGAAAAACTGTTTTTT.